The present T cell receptor (beta chain) was sequenced within a study of T-cell memory formation after mild COVID-19. The table lists this clonotype with a few counts. V shed 6 bases and J 5 bases; nucleotides not matched to a gene: 7. Per the germline V gene, CDR1 is DFQATT and CDR2 is SNEGSKA (reference sequence). This CDR3 is built from 13 residues. TCRdb independently ran MiXCR on the 5' RACE reads; one entry per CDR3 protein. The repertoire holds about 560,000 distinct CDR3 sequences, with about 20% as singletons. Input material: PBMCs or a T cell subset sorted from them (not recorded which). The sequence was obtained from an adult woman who had mild COVID-19 (a few samples of this study predate the infection). Cell type and time point are not known. The chain combines TRBV20-1 with TRBJ2-7; TRBD1 agrees at 10 bases. CDR3 protein: CSAPDRGQDEQYF. The CDR3 nucleotides read TGCAGTGCGCCTGACAGGGGGCAAGACGAGCAGTACTTC.